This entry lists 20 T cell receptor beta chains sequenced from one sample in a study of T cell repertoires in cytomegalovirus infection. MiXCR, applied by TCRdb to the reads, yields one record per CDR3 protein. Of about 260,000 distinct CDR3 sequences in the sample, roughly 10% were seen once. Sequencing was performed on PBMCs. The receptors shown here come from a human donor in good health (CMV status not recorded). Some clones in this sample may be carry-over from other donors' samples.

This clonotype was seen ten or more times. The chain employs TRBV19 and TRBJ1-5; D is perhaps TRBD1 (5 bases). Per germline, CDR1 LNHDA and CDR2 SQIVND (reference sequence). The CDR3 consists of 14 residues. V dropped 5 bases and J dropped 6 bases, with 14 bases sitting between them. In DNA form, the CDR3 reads TGTGCCAGTAGTCTGGACAAGGCTGTTCAGCCCCAGCATTTT. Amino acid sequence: CASSLDKAVQPQHF.

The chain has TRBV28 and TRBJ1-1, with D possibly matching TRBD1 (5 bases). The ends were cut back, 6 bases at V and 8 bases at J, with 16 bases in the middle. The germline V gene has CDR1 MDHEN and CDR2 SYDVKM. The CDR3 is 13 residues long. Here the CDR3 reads CASSRGTAREAFF. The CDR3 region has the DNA TGTGCCAGCAGCCGCGGGACGGCCAGAGAAGCTTTCTTT. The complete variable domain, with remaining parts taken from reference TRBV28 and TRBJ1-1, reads DVKVTQSSRYLVKRTGEKVFLECVQDMDHENMFWYRQDPGLGLRLIYFSYDVKMKEKGDIPEGYSVSREKKERFSLILESASTNQTSMYLCASSRGTAREAFFGQGTRLTVV.

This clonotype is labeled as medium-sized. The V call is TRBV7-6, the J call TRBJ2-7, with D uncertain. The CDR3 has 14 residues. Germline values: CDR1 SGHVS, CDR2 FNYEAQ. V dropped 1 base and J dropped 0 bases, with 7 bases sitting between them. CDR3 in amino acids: CASSLEHSSYEQYF. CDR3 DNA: TGTGCCAGCAGCTTAGAGCACAGCTCCTACGAGCAGTACTTC. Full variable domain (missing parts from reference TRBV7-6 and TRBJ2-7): GAGVSQSPRYKVTKRGQDVALRCDPISGHVSLYWYRQALGQGPEFLTYFNYEAQQDKSGLPNDRFSAERPEGSISTLTIQRTEQRDSAMYRCASSLEHSSYEQYFGPGTRLTVT.

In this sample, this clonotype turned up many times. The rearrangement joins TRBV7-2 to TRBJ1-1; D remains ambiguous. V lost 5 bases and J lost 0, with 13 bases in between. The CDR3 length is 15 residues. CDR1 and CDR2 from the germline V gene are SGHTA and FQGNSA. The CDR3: CASSLMVGLNTEAFF. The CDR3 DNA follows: TGTGCCAGCAGCCTCATGGTGGGTTTGAACACTGAAGCTTTCTTT.

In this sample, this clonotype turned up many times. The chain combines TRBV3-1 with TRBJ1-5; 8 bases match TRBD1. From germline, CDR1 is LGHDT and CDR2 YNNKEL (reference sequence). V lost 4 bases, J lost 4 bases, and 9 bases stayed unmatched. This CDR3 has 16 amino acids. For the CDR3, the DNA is TGTGCCAGCAGCCTAGCTGGACAGGGCGGGAATCAGCCCCAGCATTTT. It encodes CASSLAGQGGNQPQHF.

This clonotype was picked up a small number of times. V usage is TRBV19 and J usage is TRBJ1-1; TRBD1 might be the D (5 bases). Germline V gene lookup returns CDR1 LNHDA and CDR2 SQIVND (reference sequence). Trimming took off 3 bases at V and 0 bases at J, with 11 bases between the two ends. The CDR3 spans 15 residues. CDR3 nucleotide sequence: TGTGCCAGTAGTATTCTGGGGGGAATGAACACTGAAGCTTTCTTT. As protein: CASSILGGMNTEAFF.

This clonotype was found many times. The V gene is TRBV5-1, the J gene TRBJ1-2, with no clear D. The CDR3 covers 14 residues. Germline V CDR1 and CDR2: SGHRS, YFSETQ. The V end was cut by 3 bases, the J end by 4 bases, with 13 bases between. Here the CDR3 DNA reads TGCGCCAGCAGCTGGTCTGACCGGGGCTATGGCTACACCTTC. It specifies CASSWSDRGYGYTF.

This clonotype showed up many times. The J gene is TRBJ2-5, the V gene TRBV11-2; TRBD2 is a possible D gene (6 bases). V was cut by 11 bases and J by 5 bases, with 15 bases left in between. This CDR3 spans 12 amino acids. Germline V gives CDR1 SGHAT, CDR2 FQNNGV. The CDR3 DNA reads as TGTGCCGGGCGGGGCCGTCAGGAGACCCAGTACTTC. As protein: CAGRGRQETQYF.

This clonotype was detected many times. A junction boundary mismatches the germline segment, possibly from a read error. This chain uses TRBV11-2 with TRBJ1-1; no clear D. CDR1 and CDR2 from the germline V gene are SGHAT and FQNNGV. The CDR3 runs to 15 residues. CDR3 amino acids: CASSLSQILNTEAFF. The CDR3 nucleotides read TGCGCCAGCAGCCTTTCCCAGATACTGAACACTGAAGCTTTCTTT.

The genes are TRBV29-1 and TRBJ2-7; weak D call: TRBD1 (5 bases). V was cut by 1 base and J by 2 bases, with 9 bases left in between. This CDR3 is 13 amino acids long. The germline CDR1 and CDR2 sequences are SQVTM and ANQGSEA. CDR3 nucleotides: TGCAGCGTTGAAGGGCAGGGTGCCTACGAGCAGTACTTC. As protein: CSVEGQGAYEQYF.

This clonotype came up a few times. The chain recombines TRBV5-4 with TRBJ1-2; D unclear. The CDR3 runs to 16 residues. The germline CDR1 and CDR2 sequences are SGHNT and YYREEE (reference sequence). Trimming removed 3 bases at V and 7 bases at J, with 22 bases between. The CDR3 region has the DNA TGTGCCAGCAGCTCAACTTTGCGTACCATCACGGCTGGCTACACCTTC. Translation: CASSSTLRTITAGYTF. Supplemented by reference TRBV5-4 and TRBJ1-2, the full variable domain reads ETGVTQSPTHLIKTRGQQVTLRCSSQSGHNTVSWYQQALGQGPQFIFQYYREEENGRGNFPPRFSGLQFPNYSSELNVNALELDDSALYLCASSSTLRTITAGYTFGSGTRLTVV.

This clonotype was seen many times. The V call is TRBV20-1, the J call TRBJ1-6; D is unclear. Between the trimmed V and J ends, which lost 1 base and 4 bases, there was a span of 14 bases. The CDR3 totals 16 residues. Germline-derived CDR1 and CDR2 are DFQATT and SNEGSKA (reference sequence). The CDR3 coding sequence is TGCAGTGCTAGAGGAGTTGTGTTAGGTTATAATTCACCCCTCCACTTT. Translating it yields CSARGVVLGYNSPLHF.

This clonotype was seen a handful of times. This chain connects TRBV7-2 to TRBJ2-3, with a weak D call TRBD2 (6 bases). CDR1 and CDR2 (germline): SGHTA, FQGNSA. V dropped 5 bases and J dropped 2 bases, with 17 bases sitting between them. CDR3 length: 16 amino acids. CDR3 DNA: TGTGCCAGCAGCCCCGAGTCCGGGGGACCCACAGATACGCAGTATTTT. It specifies CASSPESGGPTDTQYF. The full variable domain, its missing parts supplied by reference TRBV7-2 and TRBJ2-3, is GAGVSQSPSNKVTEKGKDVELRCDPISGHTALYWYRQSLGQGLEFLIYFQGNSAPDKSGLPSDRFSAERTGGSVSTLTIQRTQQEDSAVYLCASSPESGGPTDTQYFGPGTRLTVL.

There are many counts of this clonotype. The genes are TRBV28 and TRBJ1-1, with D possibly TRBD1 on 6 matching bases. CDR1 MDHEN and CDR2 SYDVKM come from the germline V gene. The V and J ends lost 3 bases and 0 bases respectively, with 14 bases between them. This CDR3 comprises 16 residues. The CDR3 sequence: CASSLIPGGLNTEAFF. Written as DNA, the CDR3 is TGTGCCAGCAGTTTGATACCCGGGGGCCTGAACACTGAAGCTTTCTTT.

CDR3 sequence: CASSVLAGRKETQYF. CDR3 nucleotide sequence: TGTGCCAGCAGTGTACTAGCGGGGAGGAAGGAGACCCAGTACTTC. The chain links TRBV2 to TRBJ2-5, with 10 bases matching TRBD2. The junction had 7 bases not matched to a gene; V was cut back by 4 bases and J by 5 bases. The CDR3 extends over 15 amino acids. The V gene's germline CDR1 is SNHLY and CDR2 FYNNEI.

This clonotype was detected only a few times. Here the CDR3 reads CASSQEAGRGTDTQYF. For the CDR3, the DNA is TGCGCCAGCAGCCAAGAAGCGGGACGTGGCACAGATACGCAGTATTTT. V usage is TRBV4-1 and J usage is TRBJ2-3; TRBD2 matches 7 bases. The CDR3 length is 16 residues. Germline V gene data show CDR1 as MGHRA and CDR2 as YSYEKL. V shed 0 bases and J 1 base; nucleotides not matched to a gene: 4.

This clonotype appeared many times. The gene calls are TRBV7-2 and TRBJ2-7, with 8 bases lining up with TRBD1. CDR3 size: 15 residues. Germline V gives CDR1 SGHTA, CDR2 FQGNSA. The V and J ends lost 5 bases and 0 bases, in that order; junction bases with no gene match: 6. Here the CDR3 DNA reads TGTGCCAGCAGCCTGGACAGGGTGAACTCCTACGAGCAGTACTTC. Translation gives CASSLDRVNSYEQYF. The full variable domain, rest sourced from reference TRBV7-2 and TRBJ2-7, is GAGVSQSPSNKVTEKGKDVELRCDPISGHTALYWYRQSLGQGLEFLIYFQGNSAPDKSGLPSDRFSAERTGGSVSTLTIQRTQQEDSAVYLCASSLDRVNSYEQYFGPGTRLTVT.

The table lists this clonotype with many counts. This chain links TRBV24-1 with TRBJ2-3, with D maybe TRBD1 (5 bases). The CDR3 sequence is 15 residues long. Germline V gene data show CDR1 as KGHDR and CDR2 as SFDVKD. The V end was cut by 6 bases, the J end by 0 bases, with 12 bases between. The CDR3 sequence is CATSFDSSSTDTQYF. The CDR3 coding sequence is TGTGCCACCAGTTTCGACAGCTCTAGCACAGATACGCAGTATTTT.

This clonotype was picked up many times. CDR3 residues: CASTTGDTYNEQFF. In DNA form, the CDR3 reads TGTGCCAGCACCACGGGGGACACCTACAATGAGCAGTTCTTC. The V call is TRBV12-3 or TRBV12-4, the J call TRBJ2-1, with D perhaps being TRBD1 or TRBD2 (6 bases each). V lost 7 bases and J 2 bases, leaving 12 bases between the germline ends. The CDR3 consists of 14 residues.

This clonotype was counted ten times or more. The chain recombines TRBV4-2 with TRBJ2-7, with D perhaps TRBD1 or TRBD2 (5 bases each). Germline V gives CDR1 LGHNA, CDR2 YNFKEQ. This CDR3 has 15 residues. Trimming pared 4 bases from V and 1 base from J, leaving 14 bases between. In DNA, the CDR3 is TGTGCCAGCAGCCTCAAAGGCAGGGAGTCCTACGAGCAGTACTTC. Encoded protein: CASSLKGRESYEQYF.